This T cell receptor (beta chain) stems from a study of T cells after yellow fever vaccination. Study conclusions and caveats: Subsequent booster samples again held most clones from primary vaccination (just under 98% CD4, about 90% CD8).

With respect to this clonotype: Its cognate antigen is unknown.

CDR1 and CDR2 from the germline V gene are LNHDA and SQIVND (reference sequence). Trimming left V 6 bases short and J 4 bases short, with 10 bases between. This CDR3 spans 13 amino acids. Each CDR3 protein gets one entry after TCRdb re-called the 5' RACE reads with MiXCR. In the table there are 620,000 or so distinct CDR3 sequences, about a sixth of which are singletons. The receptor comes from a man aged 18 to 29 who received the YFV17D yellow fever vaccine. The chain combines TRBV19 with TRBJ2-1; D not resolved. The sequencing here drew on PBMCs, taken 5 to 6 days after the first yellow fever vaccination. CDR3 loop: CASRLGRYNEQFF. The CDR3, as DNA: TGTGCCAGTAGACTCGGACGGTACAATGAGCAGTTCTTC.